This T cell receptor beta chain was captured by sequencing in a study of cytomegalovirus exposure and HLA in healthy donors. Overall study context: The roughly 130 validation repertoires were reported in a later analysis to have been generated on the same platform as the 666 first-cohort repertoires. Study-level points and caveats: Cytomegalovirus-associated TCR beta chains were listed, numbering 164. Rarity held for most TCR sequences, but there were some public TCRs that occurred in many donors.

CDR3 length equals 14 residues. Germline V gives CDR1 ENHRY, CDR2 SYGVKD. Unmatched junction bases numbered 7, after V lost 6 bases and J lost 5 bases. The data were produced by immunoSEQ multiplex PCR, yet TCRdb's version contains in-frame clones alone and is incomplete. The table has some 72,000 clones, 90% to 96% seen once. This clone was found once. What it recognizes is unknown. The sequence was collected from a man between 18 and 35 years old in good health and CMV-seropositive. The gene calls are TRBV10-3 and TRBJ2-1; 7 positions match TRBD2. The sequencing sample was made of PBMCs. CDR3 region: CAIRGAGRNNEQFF. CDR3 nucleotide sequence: TGTGCCATCAGGGGAGCGGGACGGAACAATGAGCAGTTCTTC.